This T cell receptor beta chain is from a study of beta chain features in type 1 diabetes. CDR1 and CDR2 (germline): SGHRS, YFSETQ. CDR3 length equals 13 residues. V lost 2 bases and J 6 bases, leaving 11 bases between the germline ends. It was via CD45RO/CCR7/CD25/CD127/CD95/CD27 that CD4+ naive, central memory, regulatory and stem cell-like memory cells were sorted. This clone appeared a few times. Its antigen remains unidentified. What was sequenced were expressed TCRB transcripts, since all of the isolated RNA had been reverse transcribed. Produced via immunoSEQ multiplex PCR; TCRdb's table is partial and in-frame only. The sample has 600,000 or so clones; about an eighth are singletons. Overall study results and limits: A closer apparent resemblance between naive, central memory and Treg TCRB repertoires was seen in patients than in healthy donors. Patients with type 1 diabetes showed fewer VDJ junction insertions and more deletions. Shortening of TCRB CDR3s, moderate but significant, appeared in all four CD4+ subsets of Type 1 diabetes patients.

The chain is built from TRBV5-1 and TRBJ1-2; D not certain. The TCR originated in a man aged 30 to 45 with type 1 diabetes. Sequenced material: naive CD4+ T cells from blood. This chain's CDR3 is CASSLSGSNGYTF. CDR3 DNA: TGCGCCAGCAGCTTAAGCGGGTCCAATGGCTACACCTTC.